These 21 T cell receptor beta chains originate from one sample sequenced in a study of blood T cell repertoires in COVID-19. The protocol was immunoSEQ multiplex PCR, while the TCRdb copy is restricted to in-frame clones and leaves out a portion. The sample holds approximately 61,000 clones, 70% to 90% seen once. Source material: peripheral blood. Receptor source: a woman of 80 years or more with active COVID-19.

The genes are TRBV4-3 and TRBJ2-1, with TRBD2 matching over 8 bases. Trimming at V came to 2 bases and at J to 8 bases, leaving 8 bases not matched to a gene. Germline V lookup: CDR1 LGHNA, CDR2 YSLEER. The CDR3 length is 15 residues. Here the CDR3 DNA reads TGCGCCAGCAGCCAACTAGGACTAGCCGCGGATGAGCAGTTCTTC. It is translated as CASSQLGLAADEQFF.

V usage is TRBV28 and J usage is TRBJ2-1; TRBD1 aligns across 7 bases. The CDR3 length is 16 residues. The ends lost 5 bases at V and 8 bases at J; junction bases unmatched: 15. Germline lookup yields CDR1 MDHEN and CDR2 SYDVKM. CDR3 region: CASSPLGKGASDEQFF. DNA of the CDR3: TGTGCCAGCAGTCCCCTTGGCAAGGGGGCAAGCGATGAGCAGTTCTTC. The full variable domain, with the rest looked up from reference TRBV28 and TRBJ2-1, is DVKVTQSSRYLVKRTGEKVFLECVQDMDHENMFWYRQDPGLGLRLIYFSYDVKMKEKGDIPEGYSVSREKKERFSLILESASTNQTSMYLCASSPLGKGASDEQFFGPGTRLTVL.

About this clone itself: A read error may account for a junction end that differs from germline. J is TRBJ2-1 and V is TRBV7-7; 9 bases fit TRBD2. The germline V gene has CDR1 SSHAT and CDR2 FNYEAQ (reference sequence). The CDR3 totals 14 residues. CDR3 in DNA: TGTGCTAGCAGTCCGCGGGGGGGGTCCAGTGAGCAGTTCTTC. Translating it yields CASSPRGGSSEQFF.

V usage is TRBV19 and J usage is TRBJ2-3; 7 bases are shared with TRBD1. Trimming removed 3 bases from V and 4 bases from J; junction bases left unmatched: 7. The length of the CDR3 is 15 residues. Germline CDR1 LNHDA, CDR2 SQIVND (reference sequence). The chain's CDR3 is CASSIIGGIADTQYF. For the CDR3, the DNA is TGTGCCAGTAGTATCATAGGGGGCATCGCAGATACGCAGTATTTT.

This sequence joins TRBV7-2 and TRBJ2-2; 10 bases agree with TRBD2. The junction had 6 bases not matched to a gene; V was cut back by 1 base and J by 4 bases. Looked up from germline, CDR1 is SGHTA and CDR2 is FQGNSA. This CDR3 is built from 17 residues. The CDR3 protein is CASSLEGLAGATGELFF. For the CDR3, the DNA is TGTGCCAGCAGCTTAGAGGGGCTAGCGGGGGCCACCGGGGAGCTGTTTTTT. Full variable domain (outside the CDR3, taken from reference TRBV7-2 and TRBJ2-2): GAGVSQSPSNKVTEKGKDVELRCDPISGHTALYWYRQSLGQGLEFLIYFQGNSAPDKSGLPSDRFSAERTGGSVSTLTIQRTQQEDSAVYLCASSLEGLAGATGELFFGEGSRLTVL.

The CDR3 bases are TGTGCCAGCACCCCGTGGGGGGTGGTGAACACTGAAGCTTTCTTT. The encoded protein is CASTPWGVVNTEAFF. The chain carries TRBV28 and TRBJ1-1, with D perhaps matching TRBD1 (5 bases). V gave up 7 bases and J gave up 0 bases, with 15 bases separating them. From germline, CDR1 is MDHEN and CDR2 SYDVKM. The CDR3 is 15 amino acids. The full variable domain, with the rest looked up from reference TRBV28 and TRBJ1-1, is DVKVTQSSRYLVKRTGEKVFLECVQDMDHENMFWYRQDPGLGLRLIYFSYDVKMKEKGDIPEGYSVSREKKERFSLILESASTNQTSMYLCASTPWGVVNTEAFFGQGTRLTVV.

V gene TRBV10-2 combines with J gene TRBJ2-7; 9 nucleotides match TRBD2. The CDR3 has 15 amino acids. Germline assignment: CDR1 WSHSY and CDR2 SAAADI. V shed 3 bases, J shed 0 bases, and the junction held 3 bases outside the gene matches. The CDR3 DNA reads TGCGCCAGCAGTGACCGACTAGCGGCCTCCTACGAGCAGTACTTC. It specifies CASSDRLAASYEQYF.

The rearrangement uses TRBV5-4 and TRBJ2-2; 8 positions agree with TRBD1. The CDR3 totals 16 residues. The V and J ends lost 4 bases and 1 base, in that order; junction bases with no gene match: 6. Germline V gene lookup returns CDR1 SGHNT and CDR2 YYREEE (reference sequence). CDR3 DNA sequence: TGTGCCAGCAGCCGAGGGGGGACAGGGAACACCGGGGAGCTGTTTTTT. Amino acids: CASSRGGTGNTGELFF.

The rearrangement uses TRBV28 and TRBJ1-2; D gene unclear. CDR3 length equals 13 residues. Trimming removed 6 bases from V and 8 bases from J, with 16 bases in between. Looked up from germline, CDR1 is MDHEN and CDR2 is SYDVKM. The CDR3 bases are TGTGCCAGCAGACCTCTATGGGCCGCGGGCTACACCTTC. Translation: CASRPLWAAGYTF.

The chain combines TRBV10-3 with TRBJ2-7; 13 bases agree with TRBD2. The CDR3 runs to 15 residues. CDR1 is ENHRY, CDR2 SYGVKD, per germline. V was clipped by 7 bases and J by 5 bases; unmatched bases: 8. CDR3 sequence reads: CAINSLAGGPHEQYF. For the CDR3, the DNA is TGTGCCATCAACTCACTAGCGGGGGGGCCCCACGAGCAGTACTTC.

This clone was seen a few times. This rearrangement joins TRBV27 to TRBJ2-3, with TRBD2 matching over 11 bases. Germline CDR1 and CDR2: MNHEY and SMNVEV (reference sequence). V trimming: 8 bases; J trimming: 0 bases; junction bases outside the gene matches: 13. The CDR3 totals 18 residues. DNA for the CDR3: TGTGCCAGCGGGGCCAAACCGGGACTAGCGGCTAGCACAGATACGCAGTATTTT. Protein product: CASGAKPGLAASTDTQYF.

This rearrangement joins TRBV10-1 to TRBJ2-3; 12 positions match TRBD2. The CDR3 runs to 16 residues. The V gene's germline CDR1 is WNHNN and CDR2 SYGVQD (reference sequence). Trimming removed 1 base from V and 1 base from J; junction bases left unmatched: 0. CDR3 DNA sequence: TGCGCCAGCAGTGAGTGGACTAGCGGGGGCACAGATACGCAGTATTTT. Amino acid sequence: CASSEWTSGGTDTQYF.

The chain carries TRBV4-1 and TRBJ2-3; TRBD2 agrees at 12 bases. V was clipped by 6 bases and J by 8 bases; unmatched bases: 9. Germline V gene sequence: CDR1 MGHRA, CDR2 YSYEKL. The CDR3 length is 15 residues. CDR3: CASRPGLAGFGTQYF. CDR3 nucleotide sequence: TGCGCCAGCAGACCCGGACTAGCGGGATTCGGTACGCAGTATTTT.

V is TRBV19 and J is TRBJ1-5, with D possibly matching TRBD1 (5 bases). The CDR3 totals 15 residues. Germline assignment: CDR1 LNHDA and CDR2 SQIVND (reference sequence). V lost 5 bases and J lost 5, with 16 bases in between. This CDR3 is CASSFSREGHQPQHF. The CDR3 region has the DNA TGTGCCAGTAGTTTCAGCAGGGAAGGGCATCAGCCCCAGCATTTT.

The chain uses TRBV11-1 and TRBJ1-1; TRBD1 matches 10 bases. The ends lost 5 bases at V and 5 bases at J; junction bases unmatched: 5. CDR3 length equals 14 residues. CDR1 and CDR2 (germline): SGHAT, FQDESV (reference sequence). The CDR3 DNA reads as TGTGCCAGCAGCACGGGACAGGGGAGGACTGAAGCTTTCTTT. Translated: CASSTGQGRTEAFF.

V is TRBV5-1 and J is TRBJ2-7, with 7 bases that match TRBD2. Trimming took 0 bases from V and 1 from J; bases not matched to a gene: 7. The CDR3 has 16 amino acids. CDR1 is SGHRS and CDR2 is YFSETQ in the germline V gene. CDR3 amino acids: CASSLAGGSASYEQYF. In DNA, the CDR3 is TGCGCCAGCAGCTTGGCGGGGGGAAGCGCTTCCTACGAGCAGTACTTC.

The V and J genes are TRBV4-1 and TRBJ1-1; 7 bases are a match to TRBD1. This CDR3 region has 15 residues. Germline CDR1 is MGHRA and CDR2 is YSYEKL. The V gene end was trimmed by 4 bases and the J gene end by 2 bases; junction bases not matched to a gene: 7. The CDR3 is CASSPLGTANTEAFF. CDR3 nucleotides: TGCGCCAGCAGCCCCCTCGGGACAGCCAACACTGAAGCTTTCTTT.

Only one count was recorded for this clone. This sequence joins TRBV2 and TRBJ2-1; 7 bases line up with TRBD1. V lost 2 bases, J lost 1 base, and 2 bases stayed unmatched. Germline CDR1 is SNHLY and CDR2 is FYNNEI. The CDR3 runs 15 residues. CDR3 nucleotides: TGTGCCAGCAGTGAAACAGGGGATTCCTACAATGAGCAGTTCTTC. This encodes CASSETGDSYNEQFF.

This chain links TRBV10-3 with TRBJ2-7; possible D gene TRBD2, 5 bases. The length of the CDR3 is 15 residues. Trimming pared 4 bases from V and 4 bases from J, leaving 17 bases between. CDR1 is ENHRY, CDR2 SYGVKD, per germline. The CDR3 protein is CAISADLPYNYEQYF. The CDR3 DNA reads TGTGCCATCAGTGCGGACTTACCTTACAATTACGAGCAGTACTTC.

The rearrangement links TRBV4-3 to TRBJ1-2; the match to TRBD1 covers 7 bases. CDR1 is LGHNA and CDR2 is YSLEER in the germline V gene. J was trimmed by 0 bases and V by 1 base; bases with no gene match: 2. CDR3 size: 15 residues. The CDR3 nucleotides are TGCGCCAGCAGCCAAGTGGGACAGACTAACTATGGCTACACCTTC. Translating gives CASSQVGQTNYGYTF.

The rearrangement uses TRBV28 and TRBJ2-1; 9 bases map to TRBD1. The CDR3 is 17 residues long. Germline CDR1 reads MDHEN; CDR2 reads SYDVKM. V trimming: 5 bases; J trimming: 6 bases; junction bases outside the gene matches: 14. Written as DNA, the CDR3 is TGTGCCAGCAGTGCCATCTCCGGGACAGGGCGGGGCAATGAGCAGTTCTTC. This encodes CASSAISGTGRGNEQFF.